This entry lists 16 T cell receptor beta chains sequenced from one sample in a study of Ad26.COV2.S vaccination and SARS-CoV-2 variants. Using immunoSEQ multiplex PCR, the repertoire was profiled, and TCRdb retains in-frame clones only, with some absent. This table has a few hundred thousand clones, about nine tenths appearing once. Treatment: around 19 received Ad26.COV2.S at low or high dose, single or two shots; roughly 5 received placebo; per-sample allocation not given. All samples were drawn on day 63, counting from the first vaccine or placebo injection. The sample consisted of peripheral blood, taken in a trial of Ad26.COV2.S vaccine versus placebo. These TCRs come from a person aged 18-65 years who received the Ad26.COV2.S COVID-19 vaccine or a placebo.

The chain is built from TRBV9 and TRBJ2-7, with D perhaps TRBD1 (6 bases). CDR3 size: 14 residues. In germline, CDR1 is SGDLS, CDR2 YYNGEE. The V end lost 3 bases, the J end lost 6 bases, and 16 bases lay between the germline ends. DNA of the CDR3: TGTGCCAGCAGCGCGACAGGTAGGCCGGGCGAGCAGTACTTC. Protein product: CASSATGRPGEQYF.

This chain uses TRBV3-1 (or the pseudogene TRBV3-2) with TRBJ1-2; D ambiguous. V dropped 3 bases and J dropped 0 bases, with 11 bases sitting between them. Germline CDR1 is LGHDT and CDR2 is YNNKEL (reference sequence). The CDR3 sequence is 15 residues long. This CDR3 reads CASSQSDSSNYGYTF. The CDR3 DNA reads as TGTGCCAGCAGCCAGAGTGACTCTTCTAACTATGGCTACACCTTC.

The chain combines TRBV11-2 with TRBJ2-7, with TRBD2 matching over 7 bases. V lost 1 base, J lost 2 bases, and 14 bases stayed unmatched. Germline values: CDR1 SGHAT, CDR2 FQNNGV. CDR3 length equals 18 residues. CDR3 DNA sequence: TGTGCCAGCAGCTTAGCCGGGTCGCGTGGGAGGGCCCCCTACGAGCAGTACTTC. It translates to CASSLAGSRGRAPYEQYF.

V is TRBV7-9 and J is TRBJ2-1; D is uncertain. The CDR3 has 16 residues. Trimming took 0 bases from V and 6 from J, leaving 15 bases between them. Germline V lookup: CDR1 SEHNR, CDR2 FQNEAQ (reference sequence). Here the CDR3 reads CASSLAVSPSSNEQFF. The CDR3 coding sequence is TGTGCCAGCAGCTTAGCCGTCTCCCCATCTTCCAATGAGCAGTTCTTC.

This clone was found once. The chain couples TRBV7-9 to TRBJ2-3, with D possibly TRBD1 on 6 matching bases. The CDR3 length is 16 residues. Germline CDR1 reads SEHNR; CDR2 reads FQNEAQ (reference sequence). V was clipped by 3 bases and J by 0 bases, with 13 bases between them. The CDR3: CASSFNRDTSTDTQYF. CDR3 in DNA: TGTGCCAGCAGCTTTAACAGGGATACTAGCACAGATACGCAGTATTTT.

The chain combines TRBV5-1 with TRBJ2-1; D ambiguous. Germline assignment: CDR1 SGHRS and CDR2 YFSETQ. The CDR3 runs 14 residues. V was shortened by 7 bases and J by 1 base, with 12 bases between the two germline ends. In DNA form, the CDR3 reads TGCGCCAGCTTCTTGGGCGGATCCTACAATGAGCAGTTCTTC. Protein product: CASFLGGSYNEQFF. The whole variable domain, filled in from reference TRBV5-1 and TRBJ2-1, reads KAGVTQTPRYLIKTRGQQVTLSCSPISGHRSVSWYQQTPGQGLQFLFEYFSETQRNKGNFPGRFSGRQFSNSRSEMNVSTLELGDSALYLCASFLGGSYNEQFFGPGTRLTVL.

The rearrangement uses TRBV28 and TRBJ2-5, with 10 bases that match TRBD1. Per the germline V gene, CDR1 is MDHEN and CDR2 is SYDVKM. Trimming removed 3 bases from V and 2 bases from J; junction bases left unmatched: 12. CDR3 length: 18 residues. The CDR3 reads CASSFPNFRTGGQETQYF. Written as DNA, the CDR3 is TGTGCCAGCAGTTTCCCGAATTTCCGGACAGGGGGTCAAGAGACCCAGTACTTC.

CDR3 loop: CASIRPPLGGRHEQYF. The CDR3 nucleotides are TGTGCCAGCATCAGACCTCCCCTGGGCGGGAGACACGAGCAGTACTTC. The gene calls are TRBV7-8 and TRBJ2-7, with 7 bases matching TRBD2. J gave up 5 bases and V 7 bases, and 17 bases lay outside the gene matches. This CDR3 contains 16 residues. Germline CDR1 SGHVS, CDR2 FQNEAQ. Full variable domain (missing parts from reference TRBV7-8 and TRBJ2-7): GAGVSQSPRYKVAKRGQDVALRCDPISGHVSLFWYQQALGQGPEFLTYFQNEAQLDKSGLPSDRFFAERPEGSVSTLKIQRTQQEDSAVYLCASIRPPLGGRHEQYFGPGTRLTVT.

The J gene is TRBJ2-4, the V gene TRBV30; a weak D match, TRBD2 (6 bases). There are 14 residues in the CDR3. The germline gives CDR1 GTSNPN, CDR2 SVGIG (reference sequence). The germline V and J ends were trimmed by 4 bases and 8 bases, with 18 bases remaining between them. The DNA for the CDR3 is TGTGCCTGGAAACCGGGACTGGGGGTGGACATTCAGTACTTC. It translates to CAWKPGLGVDIQYF.

This rearrangement joins TRBV6-5 to TRBJ2-7; D remains ambiguous. From germline, CDR1 is MNHEY and CDR2 SVGAGI. Trimming pared 6 bases from V and 2 bases from J, leaving 11 bases between. The CDR3 sequence is 13 residues long. CDR3 sequence: CASRWVPTYEQYF. DNA of the CDR3: TGTGCCAGCAGATGGGTCCCCACCTACGAGCAGTACTTC.

The gene calls are TRBV5-4 and TRBJ2-5; D perhaps matches TRBD1 (6 bases). Germline V gives CDR1 SGHNT, CDR2 YYREEE (reference sequence). This CDR3 is 13 amino acids long. Trimming took off 0 bases at V and 5 bases at J, with 8 bases between the two ends. CDR3 nucleotides: TGTGCCAGCAGCTTGGACAGGGTTGAGACCCAGTACTTC. Its protein is CASSLDRVETQYF.

The V and J genes are TRBV12-3 or TRBV12-4 and TRBJ1-1; no firm D call. V lost 6 bases and J lost 9, with 11 bases in between. The CDR3 is 11 amino acids. The CDR3: CASRQTPKAFF. As DNA, the CDR3 is TGTGCCAGCAGACAGACCCCTAAAGCTTTCTTT.

The rearrangement joins TRBV2 to TRBJ2-7; the match to TRBD2 covers 12 bases. The CDR3 length is 13 residues. V trimming: 10 bases; J trimming: 3 bases; junction bases outside the gene matches: 4. The germline V gene encodes CDR1 SNHLY and CDR2 FYNNEI. CDR3 in amino acids: CATVTSGSYEQYF. The CDR3 DNA follows: TGTGCCACCGTGACTAGCGGGAGCTACGAGCAGTACTTC.

This clone appeared many times. This chain uses TRBV6-2 or TRBV6-3 with TRBJ2-7; no clear D. This CDR3 region has 13 residues. Trimming cost V 2 bases and J 3 bases, with 8 bases left between them. Germline CDR1 and CDR2: MNHEY and SVGEGT. CDR3 in amino acids: CASSYAEIYEQYF. CDR3 in DNA: TGTGCCAGCAGTTACGCGGAGATCTACGAGCAGTACTTC.

The chain joins TRBV5-1 to TRBJ1-1; D possibly corresponds to TRBD1 (5 bases). In germline, CDR1 is SGHRS, CDR2 YFSETQ. V was shortened by 4 bases and J by 4 bases, with 14 bases between the two germline ends. The CDR3 is made up of 14 amino acids. CDR3 sequence reads: CASSGGARGTEAFF. The CDR3 nucleotides are TGCGCCAGCAGCGGGGGAGCTCGGGGCACTGAAGCTTTCTTT.

This clone has just a few counts. V usage is TRBV18 and J usage is TRBJ1-2; the D gene is possibly TRBD1 (5 bases). CDR3 length equals 14 residues. Germline V lookup: CDR1 KGHSH, CDR2 LQKENI. V was cut by 3 bases and J by 4 bases, with 12 bases left in between. The CDR3 nucleotides read TGTGCCAGCTCACCGGGGCTCGAGGGCTATGGCTACACCTTC. Protein product: CASSPGLEGYGYTF.